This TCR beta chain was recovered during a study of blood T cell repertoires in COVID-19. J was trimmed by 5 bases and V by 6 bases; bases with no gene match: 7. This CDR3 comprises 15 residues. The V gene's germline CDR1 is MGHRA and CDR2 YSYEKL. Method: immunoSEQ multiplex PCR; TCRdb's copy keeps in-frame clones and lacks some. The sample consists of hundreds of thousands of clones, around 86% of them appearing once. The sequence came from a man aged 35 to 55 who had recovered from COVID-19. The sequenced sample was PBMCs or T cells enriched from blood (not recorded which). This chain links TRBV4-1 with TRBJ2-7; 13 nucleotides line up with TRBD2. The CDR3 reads CASSRTSGRSNEQYF. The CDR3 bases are TGCGCCAGCAGTCGGACTAGCGGGAGATCCAACGAGCAGTACTTC.